Presented here are 30 T cell receptor beta chains from one specimen sequenced in a study of blood T cell repertoires in COVID-19. Here immunoSEQ multiplex PCR was the method, and the copy in TCRdb shows in-frame clones only, minus some. The table shows 200,000 to 300,000 clones, with about 87% occurring only once. Sequencing was performed on peripheral blood. The receptors were gathered from a man aged 60 to 69 who had recovered from COVID-19.

The rearrangement joins TRBV21-1 to TRBJ1-5. TRBV21-1 represents a pseudogene. This CDR3 has 16 amino acids. The CDR3 here is CASNPTKDPDYQPQHF. CDR3 nucleotide sequence: TGTGCCAGCAACCCGACTAAGGATCCGGATTATCAGCCCCAGCATTTT.

The gene calls are TRBV3-1 (or the pseudogene TRBV3-2) and TRBJ1-4; D gene unclear. The V gene lost 1 base and the J gene lost 8 bases, with 8 bases spanning the gap. From germline, CDR1 is LGHDT and CDR2 YNNKEL (reference sequence). CDR3 length: 13 amino acids. The CDR3 coding sequence is TGTGCCAGCAGCCAAGTCGAGGGCGAAAAACTGTTTTTT. It is translated as CASSQVEGEKLFF.

Remarks on this clone: One end of the junction does not line up with germline, which may come from a read error. The CDR3, as DNA: TGTGCCTGGACCCGACAGGGGGCGTATAGTTCACCCCTCCACTTT. It encodes CAWTRQGAYSSPLHF. The chain employs TRBV30 and TRBJ1-6, with 10 bases matching TRBD1. Germline V gives CDR1 GTSNPN, CDR2 SVGIG (reference sequence). There are 15 residues in the CDR3.

This rearrangement joins TRBV10-3 to TRBJ1-6; D possibly corresponds to TRBD1 (5 bases). In germline, CDR1 is ENHRY, CDR2 SYGVKD. Trimming shortened V by 2 bases and J by 9 bases, and 17 bases separated the two germline ends. The CDR3 covers 16 residues. The CDR3 nucleotides are TGTGCCATCAGTGAGCGCCATGGGGGGGTCTCTTCACCCCTCCACTTT. This encodes CAISERHGGVSSPLHF.

The sample holds one count of this clone. J is TRBJ2-3 and V is TRBV3-1 (or the pseudogene TRBV3-2); 8 bases agree with TRBD2. The germline V gene encodes CDR1 LGHDT and CDR2 YNNKEL (reference sequence). V shed 2 bases and J 2 bases; nucleotides not matched to a gene: 6. The CDR3 contains 16 residues. This CDR3 is CASSQRGGLNTDTQYF. The CDR3 DNA follows: TGTGCCAGCAGCCAACGGGGGGGCCTGAACACAGATACGCAGTATTTT.

The rearrangement joins TRBV2 to TRBJ2-6; D is possibly TRBD1 (5 bases). Germline V CDR1 and CDR2: SNHLY, FYNNEI. The CDR3 is made up of 16 amino acids. V lost 7 bases and J 3 bases, leaving 16 bases between the germline ends. CDR3 sequence reads: CASNQDGAGGANVLTF. The DNA for the CDR3 is TGTGCCAGCAACCAAGATGGGGCCGGTGGGGCCAACGTCCTGACTTTC.

The J gene is TRBJ1-3, the V gene TRBV19; D call uncertain. With 5 bases removed from V and 0 bases from J, the gap between germline ends came to 11 bases. The CDR3 contains 15 residues. Per the germline V gene, CDR1 is LNHDA and CDR2 is SQIVND (reference sequence). CDR3 in DNA: TGTGCCAGTAGTGTGGATGGGAGCTCTGGAAACACCATATATTTT. This translates into CASSVDGSSGNTIYF.

This chain links TRBV19 with TRBJ2-3, with 8 positions matching TRBD1. The CDR3 has 15 residues. The trim removed 8 bases at V and 2 bases at J, leaving 9 bases unmatched. Germline CDR1 and CDR2: LNHDA and SQIVND (reference sequence). CDR3 sequence (DNA): TGTGCCAGTTGGAGTCGGCAGGGGGCCACAGATACGCAGTATTTT. Amino acid sequence: CASWSRQGATDTQYF.

This sequence joins TRBV7-6 and TRBJ2-3, with 9 bases that match TRBD2. V was pared by 5 bases and J by 4 bases, with 10 bases of the junction left unmatched. This CDR3 is 16 amino acids long. Germline CDR1 reads SGHVS; CDR2 reads FNYEAQ. CDR3 loop: CASSPQGRGGPDTQYF. CDR3 nucleotide sequence: TGTGCCAGCAGCCCTCAAGGGCGGGGGGGCCCAGATACGCAGTATTTT. Variable domain in full (rest from reference TRBV7-6 and TRBJ2-3): GAGVSQSPRYKVTKRGQDVALRCDPISGHVSLYWYRQALGQGPEFLTYFNYEAQQDKSGLPNDRFSAERPEGSISTLTIQRTEQRDSAMYRCASSPQGRGGPDTQYFGPGTRLTVL.

This clone was seen a single time. The chain links TRBV12-3 or TRBV12-4 to TRBJ1-1; D ambiguous. This CDR3 region has 12 residues. Between the trimmed V and J ends, which lost 6 bases and 8 bases, there was a span of 13 bases. Written as DNA, the CDR3 is TGTGCCAGCAGCCCCTTGAGGTGGGAAGCTTTCTTT. It is translated as CASSPLRWEAFF.

The DNA of the CDR3 is TGTGCCAGCACGGATTGGGGGGACGTTGAAAAACTGTTTTTT. Translating gives CASTDWGDVEKLFF. The rearrangement links TRBV28 to TRBJ1-4; a possible D gene is TRBD1 (5 bases). Germline lookup yields CDR1 MDHEN and CDR2 SYDVKM. The ends were cut back, 7 bases at V and 7 bases at J, with 16 bases in the middle. The CDR3 totals 14 residues.

The genes are TRBV13 and TRBJ2-7; 10 bases match TRBD1. CDR1 and CDR2 (germline): PRHDT, FYEKMQ (reference sequence). The CDR3 spans 16 residues. The V gene end was trimmed by 4 bases and the J gene end by 1 base; junction bases not matched to a gene: 7. The CDR3 coding sequence is TGTGCCAGCAGCTCCCGGGGGGACAGGGGTTCCTACGAGCAGTACTTC. Translation gives CASSSRGDRGSYEQYF.

The J gene is TRBJ1-2, the V gene TRBV29-1, with D perhaps TRBD1 (5 bases). There are 12 residues in the CDR3. Deletions cut 0 bases from V and 8 bases from J, with 10 bases between. Germline V gives CDR1 SQVTM, CDR2 ANQGSEA. The CDR3 is CSVEELQGGYTF. In DNA form, the CDR3 reads TGCAGCGTTGAAGAACTCCAGGGAGGCTACACCTTC.

The rearrangement uses TRBV6-5 and TRBJ1-1; the D is unclear. The length of the CDR3 is 14 residues. Trimming stripped 4 bases from V and 0 bases from J, with 9 bases between. Germline assignment: CDR1 MNHEY and CDR2 SVGAGI. The CDR3 loop reads CASSSSAMNTEAFF. DNA for the CDR3: TGTGCCAGCAGTTCATCAGCGATGAACACTGAAGCTTTCTTT.

The rearrangement joins TRBV21-1 to TRBJ1-4; no check of the table's D call, TRBD1, against the DNA was made. TRBV21-1 is a pseudogene locus. CDR3 length: 17 residues. Here the CDR3 reads CASRRRDRGLRDEKLFF. The CDR3 bases are TGTGCCAGCAGACGCCGGGACAGGGGGTTACGAGATGAAAAACTGTTTTTT.

The chain couples TRBV19 to TRBJ1-5; D remains unclear. The CDR3 extends over 14 amino acids. CDR1 and CDR2 (germline): LNHDA, SQIVND (reference sequence). The ends were cut back, 2 bases at V and 6 bases at J, with 11 bases in the middle. CDR3 nucleotides: TGTGCCAGTAGTATATCTTCGAGTTTTCAGCCCCAGCATTTT. Translated, it gives CASSISSSFQPQHF. Complete variable domain (other parts from reference TRBV19 and TRBJ1-5): DGGITQSPKYLFRKEGQNVTLSCEQNLNHDAMYWYRQDPGQGLRLIYYSQIVNDFQKGDIAEGYSVSREKKESFPLTVTSAQKNPTAFYLCASSISSSFQPQHFGDGTRLSIL.

The chain uses TRBV7-3 and TRBJ2-5; D might be TRBD2 (6 bases). Trimming left V 5 bases short and J 5 bases short, with 12 bases between. Looked up from germline, CDR1 is SGHTA and CDR2 is FQGTGA. The CDR3 has 13 residues. CDR3: CASSAGTGETQYF. Here the CDR3 DNA reads TGTGCCAGCAGCGCGGGAACGGGGGAGACCCAGTACTTC.

This chain links TRBV18 with TRBJ2-1; maybe TRBD2 (7 bases). The germline V gene has CDR1 KGHSH and CDR2 LQKENI. The CDR3 runs to 17 residues. Trimming left V 0 bases short and J 7 bases short, with 19 bases between. The DNA of the CDR3 is TGTGCCAGCTCACCACCGGCTACGGGGGGCAGCCGGAATGAGCAGTTCTTC. This sequence encodes CASSPPATGGSRNEQFF.

The V and J genes are TRBV15 and TRBJ2-2; the D is unclear. Trimming cost V 2 bases and J 4 bases, with 2 bases left between them. This CDR3 comprises 12 residues. CDR1 and CDR2 (germline): LNHNV, YYDKDF (reference sequence). The CDR3 coding sequence is TGTGCCACCAGCAGACGCACCGGGGAGCTGTTTTTT. Amino acid sequence: CATSRRTGELFF.

This clone was detected only once. V usage is TRBV9 and J usage is TRBJ1-1; 7 bases are shared with TRBD1. The CDR3 is 15 residues long. Trimming removed 0 bases from V and 1 base from J; junction bases left unmatched: 3. Germline loops: CDR1 SGDLS, CDR2 YYNGEE. The CDR3 reads CASSVGAGGNTEAFF. For the CDR3, the DNA is TGTGCCAGCAGCGTAGGGGCAGGGGGGAACACTGAAGCTTTCTTT.

The genes are TRBV4-1 and TRBJ1-5, with 7 bases lining up with TRBD1. Trimming cost V 1 base and J 0 bases; bases outside gene matches: 12. Germline CDR1 MGHRA, CDR2 YSYEKL. The CDR3 is made up of 19 amino acids. This CDR3 reads CASSQARQGASYSNQPQHF. CDR3 nucleotide sequence: TGCGCCAGCAGCCAAGCCCGACAGGGAGCCTCCTATAGCAATCAGCCCCAGCATTTT.

Here the CDR3 reads CASSYGHSSQETQYF. CDR3 DNA sequence: TGTGCCAGCAGTTATGGGCATTCGAGCCAAGAGACCCAGTACTTC. The chain uses TRBV6-5 and TRBJ2-5; D unclear. The V gene's germline CDR1 is MNHEY and CDR2 SVGAGI. The CDR3 runs 15 residues. V was trimmed by 3 bases and J by 1 base, leaving 12 bases between them.

This chain links TRBV6-2 or TRBV6-3 with TRBJ1-1; TRBD1 might be the D (6 bases). Between the trimmed V and J ends, which lost 5 bases and 5 bases, there was a span of 18 bases. Germline CDR1 is MNHEY and CDR2 is SVGEGT. The CDR3 has 15 residues. DNA for the CDR3: TGTGCCAGCAGTCACCGGGGGGCAGGGGATACTGAAGCTTTCTTT. Encoded protein: CASSHRGAGDTEAFF.

The V call is TRBV27, the J call TRBJ2-2; TRBD2 agrees at 15 bases. Germline assignment: CDR1 MNHEY and CDR2 SMNVEV (reference sequence). The CDR3 loop spans 16 amino acids. V was pared by 6 bases and J by 7 bases, with 6 bases of the junction left unmatched. The CDR3 protein is CASSSLGLAGGGELFF. Here the CDR3 DNA reads TGTGCCAGCAGCTCTCTGGGACTAGCGGGAGGCGGGGAGCTGTTTTTT.

This chain links TRBV6-4 with TRBJ2-3; 9 positions agree with TRBD2. With V trimmed by 6 bases and J by 6 bases, 10 bases remained unmatched. The CDR3 has 15 amino acids. Germline V gene data show CDR1 as MRHNA and CDR2 as SNTAGT. DNA for the CDR3: TGTGCCAGCAGGGAAGTTAGCGGGGGAATGGATACGCAGTATTTT. It codes for CASREVSGGMDTQYF.

This chain uses TRBV6-6 with TRBJ2-7, with 8 bases that match TRBD2. Germline V gene lookup returns CDR1 MNHNY and CDR2 SVGAGI (reference sequence). V lost 5 bases, J lost 5 bases, and 14 bases stayed unmatched. The CDR3 runs to 16 residues. CDR3 in DNA: TGTGCCAGCAGTAACCCCTTGCGTAGCGGGGTACACGAGCAGTACTTC. Amino acids: CASSNPLRSGVHEQYF.

V and J are TRBV5-6 and TRBJ1-1; the D gene is possibly TRBD1 (5 bases). There are 14 residues in the CDR3. Trimming removed 1 base from V and 3 bases from J, with 10 bases in between. In germline, CDR1 is SGHDT, CDR2 YYEEEE. The CDR3 loop reads CASSLPSRDTEAFF. CDR3 coding DNA: TGTGCCAGCAGCTTGCCCAGCAGGGACACTGAAGCTTTCTTT.

The CDR3 region is CATSRDLGGDTEAFF. As DNA, the CDR3 is TGTGCCACCAGCAGAGATCTCGGGGGGGACACTGAAGCTTTCTTT. The chain employs TRBV15 and TRBJ1-1, with D possibly matching TRBD1 (5 bases). The CDR3 has 15 amino acids. With 0 bases removed from V and 3 bases from J, the gap between germline ends came to 11 bases. CDR1 and CDR2 (germline): LNHNV, YYDKDF (reference sequence).

DNA of the CDR3: TGCGCCAGCAGTCAACCCGGGACGGAAGTAGGGGGACATCACTATGGCTACACCTTC. Translated, it gives CASSQPGTEVGGHHYGYTF. The chain joins TRBV23-1 to TRBJ1-2; possibly TRBD1 for D (6 bases). TRBV23-1 is filed as an ORF, its function uncertain. The ends were cut back, 2 bases at V and 3 bases at J, with 25 bases in the middle. This CDR3 has 19 amino acids.

V and J are TRBV6-2 or TRBV6-3 and TRBJ1-1; D gene uncertain. Germline values: CDR1 MNHEY, CDR2 SVGEGT. Trimming removed 0 bases from V and 8 bases from J, with 10 bases in between. The CDR3 length is 13 residues. As DNA, the CDR3 is TGTGCCAGCAGTTACTCGACGGGCGGGGAAGCTTTCTTT. This translates into CASSYSTGGEAFF.